The clone carrying this T cell receptor beta chain was seen repeatedly, ten times or more. What it binds is unknown. The second PCR ran roughly 6 to 11 cycles with a sample-barcoded 5' primer and J-beta primers. TCRdb re-analysed the 5' RACE reads in MiXCR, keeping a single row per CDR3 protein. The table lists around 870,000 distinct CDR3 sequences, around 26% of them singletons. Trimming removed 1 base from V and 2 bases from J; junction bases left unmatched: 6. Germline V gene sequence: CDR1 SGHVS, CDR2 FNYEAQ. The CDR3 extends over 16 amino acids. This record belongs to a study of blood T cells in healthy people across ages. Study-wide results and caveats: Relative to aged donors, long-lived donors carried more naive CD4+ cells and displayed higher diversity. Calculation of diversity from one million T cells yielded estimates considered to be underestimates. It was found that TCR beta diversity correlated strongly with the percentage of naive T cells.

The specimen was blood. This sequence was found in a woman of 80 years or more in good health. The chain has TRBV7-6 and TRBJ2-7; 9 positions match TRBD2. The CDR3 region has the DNA TGTGCCAGCAGCTTAGGCAGAGCGGGGGGCACCTACGAGCAGTACTTC. It codes for CASSLGRAGGTYEQYF.